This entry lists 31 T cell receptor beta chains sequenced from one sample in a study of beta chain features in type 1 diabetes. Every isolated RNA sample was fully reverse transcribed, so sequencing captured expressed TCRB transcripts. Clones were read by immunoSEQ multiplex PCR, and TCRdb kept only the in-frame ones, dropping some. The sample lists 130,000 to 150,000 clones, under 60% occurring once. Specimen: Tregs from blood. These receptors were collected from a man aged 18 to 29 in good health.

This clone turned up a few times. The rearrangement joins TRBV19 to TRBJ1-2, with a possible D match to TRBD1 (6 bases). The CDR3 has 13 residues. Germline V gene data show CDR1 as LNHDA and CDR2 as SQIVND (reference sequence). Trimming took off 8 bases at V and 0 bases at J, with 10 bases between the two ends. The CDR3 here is CASRRTANYGYTF. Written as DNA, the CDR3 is TGTGCCAGTCGGAGGACAGCTAACTATGGCTACACCTTC.

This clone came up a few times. The CDR3 is CASSWGGFGSLSGANVLTF. In nucleotides, the CDR3 is TGTGCCAGCAGCTGGGGGGGATTCGGGTCTCTCTCTGGGGCCAACGTCCTGACTTTC. The J gene is TRBJ2-6, the V gene TRBV5-6, with TRBD2 matching over 7 bases. This CDR3 spans 19 amino acids. V lost 3 bases and J lost 0; bases outside the gene matches: 12. Germline V lookup: CDR1 SGHDT, CDR2 YYEEEE.

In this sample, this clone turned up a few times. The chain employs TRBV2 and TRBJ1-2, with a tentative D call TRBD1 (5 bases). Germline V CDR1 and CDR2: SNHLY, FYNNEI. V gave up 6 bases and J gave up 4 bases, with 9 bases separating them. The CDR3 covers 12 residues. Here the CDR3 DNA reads TGTGCCAGCAGAACAGGTCCCTATGGCTACACCTTC. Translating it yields CASRTGPYGYTF.

CDR3 amino acids: CASSRRLESAEKLFF. The CDR3 DNA sequence: TGTGCCAGCAGCCGTCGACTTGAGTCGGCTGAAAAACTGTTTTTT. The chain joins TRBV14 to TRBJ1-4; D unresolved. From germline, CDR1 is SGHDN and CDR2 FVKESK. V was trimmed by 4 bases and J by 7 bases, leaving 16 bases between them. The CDR3 covers 15 residues.

The CDR3 coding sequence is TGTGCCATCAGTGAAAGGGGGTCGGGCTATGGCTACACCTTC. This sequence encodes CAISERGSGYGYTF. V usage is TRBV10-3 and J usage is TRBJ1-2, with a possible D match to TRBD1 (6 bases). Trimming stripped 3 bases from V and 4 bases from J, with 12 bases between. Germline lookup yields CDR1 ENHRY and CDR2 SYGVKD. This CDR3 contains 14 residues.

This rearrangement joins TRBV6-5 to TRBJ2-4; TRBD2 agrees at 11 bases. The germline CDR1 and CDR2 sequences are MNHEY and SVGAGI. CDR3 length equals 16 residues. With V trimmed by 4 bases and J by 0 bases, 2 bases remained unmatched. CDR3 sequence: CASSLGLAVAKNIQYF. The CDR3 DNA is TGTGCCAGCAGTTTGGGACTAGCGGTAGCCAAAAACATTCAGTACTTC.

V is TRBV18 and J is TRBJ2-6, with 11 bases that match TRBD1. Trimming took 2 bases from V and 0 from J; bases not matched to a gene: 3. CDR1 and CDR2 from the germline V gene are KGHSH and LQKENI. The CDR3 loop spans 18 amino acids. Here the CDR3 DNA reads TGTGCCAGCTCACCAAGGACAGGGGGCAGCTCTGGGGCCAACGTCCTGACTTTC. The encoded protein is CASSPRTGGSSGANVLTF.

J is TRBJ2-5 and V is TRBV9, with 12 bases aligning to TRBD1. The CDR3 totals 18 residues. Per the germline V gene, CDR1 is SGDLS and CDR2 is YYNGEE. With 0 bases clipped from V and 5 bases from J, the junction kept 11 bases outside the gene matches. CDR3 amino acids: CASSVEGAGTGGWETQYF. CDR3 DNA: TGTGCCAGCAGCGTAGAGGGGGCCGGGACAGGGGGCTGGGAGACCCAGTACTTC.

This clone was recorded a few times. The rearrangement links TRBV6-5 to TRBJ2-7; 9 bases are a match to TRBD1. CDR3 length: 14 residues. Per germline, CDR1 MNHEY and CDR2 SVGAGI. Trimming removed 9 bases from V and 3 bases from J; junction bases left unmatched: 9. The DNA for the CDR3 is TGTGCCAGTGCCCGGGACAGGGAGGGCTACGAGCAGTACTTC. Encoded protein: CASARDREGYEQYF.

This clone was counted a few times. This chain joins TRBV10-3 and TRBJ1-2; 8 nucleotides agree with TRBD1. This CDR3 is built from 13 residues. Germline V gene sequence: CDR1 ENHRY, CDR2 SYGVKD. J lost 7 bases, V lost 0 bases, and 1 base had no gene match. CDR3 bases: TGTGCCATCAGTGAGTCTGGACAGGGTGGCTACACCTTC. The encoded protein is CAISESGQGGYTF.

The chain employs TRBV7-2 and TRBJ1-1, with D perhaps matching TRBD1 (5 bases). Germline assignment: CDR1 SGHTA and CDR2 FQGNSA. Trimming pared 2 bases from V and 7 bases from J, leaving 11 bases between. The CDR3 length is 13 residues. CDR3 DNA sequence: TGTGCCAGCAGCTTACAGGGAATGGGTGAAGCTTTCTTT. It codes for CASSLQGMGEAFF.

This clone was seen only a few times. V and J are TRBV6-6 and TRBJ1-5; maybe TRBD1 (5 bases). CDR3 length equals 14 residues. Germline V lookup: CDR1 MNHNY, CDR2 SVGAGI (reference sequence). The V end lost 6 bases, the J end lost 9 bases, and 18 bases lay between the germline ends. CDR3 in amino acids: CASSLGQGMRPQHF. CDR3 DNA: TGTGCCAGCAGCCTCGGACAAGGGATGAGGCCCCAGCATTTT.

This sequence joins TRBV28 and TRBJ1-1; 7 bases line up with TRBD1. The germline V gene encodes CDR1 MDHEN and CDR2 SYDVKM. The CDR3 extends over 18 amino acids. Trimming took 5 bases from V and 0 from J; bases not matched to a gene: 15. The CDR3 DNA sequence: TGTGCCAGCAGTGGATATCGAGACAGGGCGAGCATGAACACTGAAGCTTTCTTT. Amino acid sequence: CASSGYRDRASMNTEAFF.

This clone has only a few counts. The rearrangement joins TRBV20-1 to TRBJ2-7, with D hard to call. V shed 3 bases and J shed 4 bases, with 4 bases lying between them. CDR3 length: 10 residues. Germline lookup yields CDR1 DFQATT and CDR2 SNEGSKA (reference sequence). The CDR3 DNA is TGCAGTGCTAGGCGGTACGAGCAGTACTTC. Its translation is CSARRYEQYF.

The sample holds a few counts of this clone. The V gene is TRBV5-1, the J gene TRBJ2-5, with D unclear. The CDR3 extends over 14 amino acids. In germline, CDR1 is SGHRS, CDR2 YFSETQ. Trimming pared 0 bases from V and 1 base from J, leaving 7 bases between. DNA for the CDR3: TGCGCCAGCAGCTTGGTCTGGGCCCAAGAGACCCAGTACTTC. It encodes CASSLVWAQETQYF.

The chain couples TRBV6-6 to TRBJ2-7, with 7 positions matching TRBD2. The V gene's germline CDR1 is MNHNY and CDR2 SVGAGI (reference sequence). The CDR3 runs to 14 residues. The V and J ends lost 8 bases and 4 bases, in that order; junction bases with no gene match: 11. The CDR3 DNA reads TGTGCCAGCTCATCCGGGACTATGGAGTACGAGCAGTACTTC. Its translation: CASSSGTMEYEQYF.

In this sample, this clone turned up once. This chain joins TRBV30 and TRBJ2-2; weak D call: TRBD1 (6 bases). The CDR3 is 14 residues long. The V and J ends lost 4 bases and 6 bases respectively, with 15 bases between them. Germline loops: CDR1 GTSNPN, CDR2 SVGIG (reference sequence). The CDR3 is CAWTLQGSAGELFF. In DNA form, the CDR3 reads TGTGCCTGGACTCTCCAGGGGTCCGCCGGGGAGCTGTTTTTT.

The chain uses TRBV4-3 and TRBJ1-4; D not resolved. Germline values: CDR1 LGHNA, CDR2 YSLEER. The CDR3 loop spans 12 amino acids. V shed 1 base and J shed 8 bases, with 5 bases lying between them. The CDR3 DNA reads TGCGCCAGCAGCCAAGTACGGGAAAAACTGTTTTTT. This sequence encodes CASSQVREKLFF.

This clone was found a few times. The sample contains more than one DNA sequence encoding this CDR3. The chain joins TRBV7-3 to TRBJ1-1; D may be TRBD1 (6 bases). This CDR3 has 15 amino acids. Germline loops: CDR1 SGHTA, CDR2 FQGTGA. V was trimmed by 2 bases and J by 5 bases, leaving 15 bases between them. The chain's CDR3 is CASSLGAGVGTEAFF. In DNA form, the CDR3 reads TGTGCCAGCAGCTTAGGGGCAGGGGTTGGGACTGAAGCTTTCTTT. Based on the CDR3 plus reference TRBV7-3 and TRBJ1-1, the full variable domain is GAGVSQTPSNKVTEKGKYVELRCDPISGHTALYWYRQSLGQGPEFLIYFQGTGAADDSGLPNDRFFAVRPEGSVSTLKIQRTERGDSAVYLCASSLGAGVGTEAFFGQGTRLTVV.

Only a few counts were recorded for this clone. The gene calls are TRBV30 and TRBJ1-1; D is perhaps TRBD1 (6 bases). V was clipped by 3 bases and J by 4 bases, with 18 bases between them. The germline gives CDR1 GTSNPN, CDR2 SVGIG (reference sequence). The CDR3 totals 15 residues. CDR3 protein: CAWSGGGHRFTEAFF. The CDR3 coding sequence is TGTGCCTGGAGCGGGGGGGGGCATCGGTTCACTGAAGCTTTCTTT.

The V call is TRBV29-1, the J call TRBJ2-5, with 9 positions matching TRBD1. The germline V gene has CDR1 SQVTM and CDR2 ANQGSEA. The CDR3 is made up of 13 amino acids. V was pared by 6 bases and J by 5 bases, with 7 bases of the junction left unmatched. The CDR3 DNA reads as TGCAGCGTCCCCGGGACAGGGTGGGAGACCCAGTACTTC. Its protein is CSVPGTGWETQYF.

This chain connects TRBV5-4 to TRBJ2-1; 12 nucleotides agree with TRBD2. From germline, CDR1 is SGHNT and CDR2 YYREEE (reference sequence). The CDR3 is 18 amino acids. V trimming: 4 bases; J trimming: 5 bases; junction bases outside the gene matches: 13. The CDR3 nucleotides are TGTGCCAGCAGCCCCAGACTGCCGCTAGCGGGAGGGGACAATGAGCAGTTCTTC. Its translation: CASSPRLPLAGGDNEQFF.

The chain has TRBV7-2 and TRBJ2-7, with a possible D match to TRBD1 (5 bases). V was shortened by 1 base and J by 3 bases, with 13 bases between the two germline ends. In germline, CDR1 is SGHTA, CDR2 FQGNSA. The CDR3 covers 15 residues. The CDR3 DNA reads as TGTGCCAGCAGCTTAGGAGGCGGACAACACTACGAGCAGTACTTC. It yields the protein CASSLGGGQHYEQYF.

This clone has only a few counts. DNA of the CDR3: TGTGCCAGCAGCCGATACACGAACCGCTGGGGCTACACCTTC. Translation gives CASSRYTNRWGYTF. The chain recombines TRBV5-4 with TRBJ1-2; D call uncertain. The CDR3 loop spans 14 amino acids. Germline assignment: CDR1 SGHNT and CDR2 YYREEE (reference sequence). V was clipped by 4 bases and J by 8 bases, with 18 bases between them.

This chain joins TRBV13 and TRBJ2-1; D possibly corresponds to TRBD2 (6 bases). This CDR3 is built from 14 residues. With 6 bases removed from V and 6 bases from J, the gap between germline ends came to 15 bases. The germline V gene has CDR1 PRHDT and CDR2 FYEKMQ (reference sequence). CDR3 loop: CASRPFGGGNEQFF. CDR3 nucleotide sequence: TGTGCCAGCAGACCGTTTGGGGGAGGCAATGAGCAGTTCTTC.

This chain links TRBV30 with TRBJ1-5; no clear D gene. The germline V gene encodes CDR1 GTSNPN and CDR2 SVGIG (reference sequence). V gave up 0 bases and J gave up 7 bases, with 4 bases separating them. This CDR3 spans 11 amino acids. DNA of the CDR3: TGTGCCTGGAGTGTAAGCCAGCCCCAGCATTTT. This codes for CAWSVSQPQHF. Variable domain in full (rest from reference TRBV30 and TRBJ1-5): SQTIHQWPATLVQPVGSPLSLECTVEGTSNPNLYWYRQAAGRGLQLLFYSVGIGQISSEVPQNLSASRPQDRQFILSSKKLLLSDSGFYLCAWSVSQPQHFGDGTRLSIL.

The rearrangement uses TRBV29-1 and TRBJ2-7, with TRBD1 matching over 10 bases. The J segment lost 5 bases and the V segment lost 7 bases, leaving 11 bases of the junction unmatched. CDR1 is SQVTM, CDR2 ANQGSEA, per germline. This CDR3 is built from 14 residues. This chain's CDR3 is CSATPGQGTHEQYF. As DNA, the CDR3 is TGCAGCGCAACCCCGGGACAGGGGACCCACGAGCAGTACTTC.

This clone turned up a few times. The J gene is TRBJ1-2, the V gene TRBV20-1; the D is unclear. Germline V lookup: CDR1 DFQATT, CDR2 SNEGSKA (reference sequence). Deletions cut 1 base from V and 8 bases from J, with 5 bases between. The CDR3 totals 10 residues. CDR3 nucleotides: TGCAGTGCTAGAGTGAGGGGCTACACCTTC. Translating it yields CSARVRGYTF.

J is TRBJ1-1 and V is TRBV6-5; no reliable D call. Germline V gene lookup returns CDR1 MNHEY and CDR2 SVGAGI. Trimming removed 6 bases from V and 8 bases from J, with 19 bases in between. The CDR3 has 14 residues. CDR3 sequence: CASSPRHGGGEAFF. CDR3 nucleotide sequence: TGTGCCAGCAGCCCACGGCACGGCGGCGGGGAAGCTTTCTTT.

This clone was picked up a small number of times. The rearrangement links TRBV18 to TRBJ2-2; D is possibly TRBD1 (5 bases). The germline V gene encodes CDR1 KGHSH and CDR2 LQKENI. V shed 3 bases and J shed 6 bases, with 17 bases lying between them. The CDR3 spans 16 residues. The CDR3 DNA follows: TGTGCCAGCTCACCGTCGCTCCCAGGGATCGCCGGGGAGCTGTTTTTT. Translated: CASSPSLPGIAGELFF.

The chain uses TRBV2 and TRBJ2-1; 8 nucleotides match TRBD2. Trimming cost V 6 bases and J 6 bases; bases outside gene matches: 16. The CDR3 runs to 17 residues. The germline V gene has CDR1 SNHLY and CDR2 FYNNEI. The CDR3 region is CASRRSLLAGGGNEQFF. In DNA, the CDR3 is TGTGCCAGCAGAAGAAGCCTACTCGCGGGAGGTGGCAATGAGCAGTTCTTC.